The subject of this entry is one T cell receptor (beta chain). RNA, at roughly 0.5 to 1 ug, was reverse transcribed with random hexamers. Across 54 Vbeta and 13 Jbeta, immunoSEQ multiplex PCR amplified TCR beta CDR3. TCRdb independently ran MiXCR on the immunoSEQ multiplex PCR reads; one entry per CDR3 protein. The sample shows 180,000 or so distinct CDR3 sequences, about 94% of them seen only once. The sample is drawn from a study of CD8 T cells in Susac syndrome. TCR beta from blood CD8+ and CD4+ T cells was sequenced. Controls matched for sex and age were healthy donors. Negative isolation was used for CD8+ and CD4+ T cells and FACS enrichment for TEMRA cells. Germline V lookup: CDR1 LGHNA, CDR2 YSLEER. V dropped 0 bases and J dropped 6; count of bases not matched to a gene: 16. There are 18 residues in the CDR3.

The rearrangement joins TRBV4-3 to TRBJ2-5; 7 nucleotides match TRBD1. This TCR derives from a human donor in good health. The sequencing input was CD4+ T cells from PBMCs. Here the CDR3 DNA reads TGCGCCAGCAGCCAAGAGCCCGTAGGGACAGATGGAGCAAAGACCCAGTACTTC. As protein: CASSQEPVGTDGAKTQYF.